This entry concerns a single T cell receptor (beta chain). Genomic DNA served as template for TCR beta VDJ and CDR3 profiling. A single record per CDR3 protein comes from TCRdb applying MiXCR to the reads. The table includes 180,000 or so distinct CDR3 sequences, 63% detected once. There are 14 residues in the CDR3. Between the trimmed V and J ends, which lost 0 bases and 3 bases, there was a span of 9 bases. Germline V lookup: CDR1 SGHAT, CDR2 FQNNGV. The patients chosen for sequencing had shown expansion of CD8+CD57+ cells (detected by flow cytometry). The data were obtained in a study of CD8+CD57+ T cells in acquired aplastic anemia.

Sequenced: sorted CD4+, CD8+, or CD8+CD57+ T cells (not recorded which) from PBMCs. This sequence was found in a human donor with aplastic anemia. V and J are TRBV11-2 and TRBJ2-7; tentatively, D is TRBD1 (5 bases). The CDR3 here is CASSLEQGGYEQYF. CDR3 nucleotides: TGTGCCAGCAGCTTAGAGCAGGGTGGCTACGAGCAGTACTTC.